A selection of T cell receptor beta chains follows, all from one sample in a study of T cell responses to AZD1222 COVID-19 vaccine. TCRdb's table, derived via immunoSEQ multiplex PCR, lists solely in-frame clones and lacks some. Of fewer than 150,000 clones in the sample, over 85% were seen once. The specimen was peripheral blood, collected on day 0 of AZD1222 vaccination. These receptors all come from an adult in good health. Both conserved end residues are part of each CDR3. A D gene is named only where the DNA matches it firmly. Rows may omit the clone size; those that give it use once, few, many or a size class.

TRBJ1-2 | . | TRBV30 | . | CGAYGYTF | TGTGGGGCTTATGGCTACACCTTC
TRBJ1-6 | TRBD1 | TRBV6-5 | . | CATLPQGAYNSPLHF | TGTGCCACCTTACCCCAGGGGGCGTATAATTCACCCCTCCACTTT
TRBJ1-1 | TRBD1 | TRBV15 | . | CATSSQGASEAFF | TGTGCCACCAGCAGCCAGGGGGCTTCTGAAGCTTTCTTT
TRBJ1-1 | . | TRBV7-9 | . | CASSFRLENTEAFF | TGTGCCAGCAGCTTCCGCTTGGAGAACACTGAAGCTTTCTTT
TRBJ1-2 | . | TRBV29-1 | . | CSVGSIGYTF | TGCAGCGTTGGAAGCATTGGCTACACCTTC
TRBJ1-1 | . | TRBV6-5 | . | CASSPRGGEAFF | TGTGCCAGCAGCCCCCGGGGGGGAGAAGCTTTCTTT
TRBJ2-5 | . | TRBV2 | . | CASSPQGGGETQYF | TGTGCCAGCAGTCCCCAGGGGGGGGGAGAGACCCAGTACTTC
TRBJ1-4 | . | TRBV2 | once | CASRWDEKLFF | TGTGCCAGCCGGTGGGATGAAAAACTGTTTTTT
TRBJ1-5 | . | TRBV4-1 | . | CASSQDRAVHQPQHF | TGCGCCAGCAGCCAAGATAGGGCGGTGCATCAGCCCCAGCATTTT
TRBJ1-1 | . | TRBV6-5 | . | CASSYNRGTEAFF | TGTGCCAGCAGTTACAACCGGGGCACTGAAGCTTTCTTT
TRBJ2-1 | . | TRBV24-1 | once | CATSDRQGSGDEQFF | TGTGCCACCAGTGACCGTCAGGGCAGCGGAGATGAGCAGTTCTTC
TRBJ2-5 | . | TRBV9 | . | CASSVAGSSDRETQYF | TGTGCCAGCAGCGTAGCGGGATCTAGCGATAGGGAGACCCAGTACTTC
TRBJ2-3 | TRBD2 | TRBV7-2 | . | CASSFGGGDTQYF | TGTGCCAGCAGCTTCGGGGGGGGAGATACGCAGTATTTT
TRBJ1-1 | . | TRBV12-5 | . | CASGLGYGQNTEAFF | TGTGCTAGTGGTTTGGGCTACGGGCAGAACACTGAAGCTTTCTTT
TRBJ1-4 | . | TRBV3-1/TRBV3-2 | . | CASSLMTGSHEKLFF | TGTGCCAGCAGCCTTATGACAGGTTCGCATGAAAAACTGTTTTTT
TRBJ2-1 | . | TRBV7-9 | . | CASSVFNEQFF | TGTGCCAGCAGCGTTTTTAATGAGCAGTTCTTC
TRBJ1-1 | . | TRBV7-9 | . | CASSSSGDGEAFF | TGTGCCAGCAGCTCCTCGGGGGATGGTGAAGCTTTCTTT
TRBJ1-5 | . | TRBV19 | . | CASSSPTGEEIQPQHF | TGTGCCAGTAGCTCACCGACAGGAGAGGAGATTCAGCCCCAGCATTTT
TRBJ2-7 | . | TRBV12-3/TRBV12-4 | . | CASSLGLRQYF | TGTGCCAGCAGCCTCGGACTAAGGCAGTACTTC
TRBJ2-7 | . | TRBV29-1 | . | CSVTGNYEQYF | TGCAGCGTTACAGGGAACTACGAGCAGTACTTC
TRBJ1-1 | . | TRBV14 | . | CASSSDNANTEAFF | TGTGCCAGCAGCTCGGACAACGCCAACACTGAAGCTTTCTTT
TRBJ2-5 | . | TRBV19 | . | CASSIYLGVGQETQYF | TGTGCCAGTAGTATCTACTTGGGGGTGGGACAAGAGACCCAGTACTTC
TRBJ2-1 | . | TRBV27 | . | CASRWLGGEQFF | TGTGCCAGCAGGTGGCTTGGGGGAGAACAGTTCTTC
TRBJ2-3 | . | TRBV3-1/TRBV3-2 | . | CASSHRVLGSPGDTQYF | TGTGCCAGCAGCCACCGCGTCCTAGGCTCCCCCGGAGATACGCAGTATTTT
TRBJ2-5 | . | TRBV9 | . | CASSAFLGDFRRETQYF | TGTGCCAGCAGCGCGTTCTTAGGGGATTTCCGAAGAGAGACCCAGTACTTC
TRBJ1-2 | . | TRBV7-9 | . | CASSLAPRRDLYGYTF | TGTGCCAGCAGCTTAGCGCCGAGGAGGGACCTCTATGGCTACACCTTC
TRBJ1-2 | . | TRBV13 | once | CASSLRGYGYTF | TGTGCCAGCAGCTTGCGAGGGTACGGCTACACCTTC
TRBJ1-2 | . | TRBV5-1 | . | CASSLAGFHYGYTF | TGCGCCAGCAGCTTGGCGGGATTTCACTATGGCTACACCTTC
TRBJ1-6 | . | TRBV18 | . | CASSPGHKSPLHF | TGTGCCAGCTCACCGGGACACAAGTCACCCCTCCACTTT